This TCR beta chain appears in the sequencing data of a study of blood T cell repertoires in COVID-19. Study information: PBMCs, B-cell-depleted T cells, or T cells provided the cDNA or gDNA that made up the material.

V was trimmed by 3 bases and J by 5 bases, leaving 16 bases between them. Germline loops: CDR1 MNHNS, CDR2 SASEGT. This CDR3 is built from 15 residues. In the original analysis: Reference gene primers were amplified, and this amplification served to estimate nucleated cell counts. Using immunoSEQ multiplex PCR, the repertoire was profiled, and TCRdb retains in-frame clones only, with some absent. The DNA was the basis for D and trimming; V, J and clone size are from that table. The sample comprises 250,000 to 350,000 clones, roughly 90% of which are singletons, and approximately 2.5% rests with the top ten.

The rearrangement uses TRBV6-1 and TRBJ1-2; unclear D gene. The sequence was collected from a man aged 55 to 70 who had recovered from COVID-19. Sequenced material: PBMCs or T cells enriched from blood (not recorded which). The CDR3 protein is CASSDPGVPPYGYTF. CDR3 coding DNA: TGTGCCAGCAGTGACCCCGGGGTTCCTCCGTATGGCTACACCTTC.